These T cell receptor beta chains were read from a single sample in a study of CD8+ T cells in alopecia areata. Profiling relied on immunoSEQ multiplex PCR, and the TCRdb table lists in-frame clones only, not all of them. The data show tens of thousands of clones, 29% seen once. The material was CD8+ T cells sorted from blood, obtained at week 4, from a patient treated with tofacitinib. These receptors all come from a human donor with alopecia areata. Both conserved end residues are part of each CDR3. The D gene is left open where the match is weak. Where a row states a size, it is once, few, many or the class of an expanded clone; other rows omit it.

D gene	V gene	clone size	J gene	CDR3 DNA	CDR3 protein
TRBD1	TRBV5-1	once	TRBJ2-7	TGCGCCAGCAGCAAGGGACAGATGCCCTCCTACGAGCAGTACTTC	CASSKGQMPSYEQYF
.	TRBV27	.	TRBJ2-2	TGTGCCAGCTCAGGGGTTTCGATCGCCGGGGAGCTGTTTTTT	CASSGVSIAGELFF
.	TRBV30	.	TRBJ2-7	TGTGCCTGGAGTCCCCGCAGCTGGGCGGGCGAGCAGTACTTC	CAWSPRSWAGEQYF
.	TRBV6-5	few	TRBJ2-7	TGTGCCAGCAGTAGCCCCATGGGCCCCTACGAGCAGTACTTC	CASSSPMGPYEQYF
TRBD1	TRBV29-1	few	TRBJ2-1	TGCAGCGTCATCGGGGACAGAAGCTCCTACAATGAGCAGTTCTTC	CSVIGDRSSYNEQFF
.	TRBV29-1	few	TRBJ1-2	TGCAGCGTTGAAGATCCGGACAGCTATGGCTACACCTTC	CSVEDPDSYGYTF
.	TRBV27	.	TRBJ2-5	TGTGTTAGAACCGCCCGAGAGACCCAGTACTTC	CVRTARETQYF
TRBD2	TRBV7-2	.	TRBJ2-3	TGTGCCAGCAGCTTGGGACTAGCGGACAACACAGATACGCAGTATTTT	CASSLGLADNTDTQYF
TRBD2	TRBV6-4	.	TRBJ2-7	TGTGCCAGCAGCGTGCGGGTAGCGGGAGCGTGGGGATCGTACGAGCAGTACTTC	CASSVRVAGAWGSYEQYF
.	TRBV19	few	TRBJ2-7	TGTGCCAGTAGCGATACACCTAACTCCTACGAGCAGTACTTC	CASSDTPNSYEQYF
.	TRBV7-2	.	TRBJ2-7	TGTGCCAGCAGCTTGATAGGGTCAAGCTCCTACGAGCAGTACTTC	CASSLIGSSSYEQYF
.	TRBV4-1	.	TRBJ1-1	TGCGCCAGCAGCCAAGAAACAGCGAACACTGAAGCTTTCTTT	CASSQETANTEAFF
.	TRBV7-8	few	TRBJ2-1	TGTGCCAGCAGCCCCCCGGGGGACAATGAGCAGTTCTTC	CASSPPGDNEQFF
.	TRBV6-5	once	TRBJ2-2	TGTGCCAGCAGTCGCGAATACACCGGGGAGCTGTTTTTT	CASSREYTGELFF
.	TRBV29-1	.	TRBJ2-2	TGCAGTACCTTTAGCGGCACCGGGGAGCTGTTTTTT	CSTFSGTGELFF
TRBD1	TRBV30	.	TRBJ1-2	TGTGCCTGGAGTGTGCTTGGGACAGGGGATCTGGATGGCTACACCTTC	CAWSVLGTGDLDGYTF
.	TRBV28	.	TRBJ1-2	TGTGCCAGCAGTTTAGTGTGGGACTATGGCTACACCTTC	CASSLVWDYGYTF
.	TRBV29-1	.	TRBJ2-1	TGCAGCGCTGGAAGCCGGTACAATGAGCAGTTCTTC	CSAGSRYNEQFF
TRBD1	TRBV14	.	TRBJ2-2	TGTGCCACTGGACAGGGGTACACCGGGGAGCTGTTTTTT	CATGQGYTGELFF
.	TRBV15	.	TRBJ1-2	TGTGCCACCAGCCCAACCGGGACGGAATATGGCTACACCTTC	CATSPTGTEYGYTF
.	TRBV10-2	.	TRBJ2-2	TGCGCCAGCAGTACGCCCGGGGAGCTGTTTTTT	CASSTPGELFF
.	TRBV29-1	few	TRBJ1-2	TGCAGCACGTTTCCCCCCTCGACAGATCGGGATGGCTACACCTTC	CSTFPPSTDRDGYTF
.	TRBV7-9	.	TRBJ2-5	TGTGCCAGCAGCCCCCGGCTAGTGGAGGTGGAGACCCAGTACTTC	CASSPRLVEVETQYF
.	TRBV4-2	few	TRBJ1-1	TGTGCCAGCAGCCAAGCCCACAGGGACGGCACTGAAGCTTTCTTT	CASSQAHRDGTEAFF
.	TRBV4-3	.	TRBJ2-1	TGCGCCAGCAGCCAAGTGAGGGGTTCCTACAATGAGCAGTTCTTC	CASSQVRGSYNEQFF
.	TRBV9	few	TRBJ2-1	TGTGCCAGCAGCCCCCTGGACCCCTACAATGAGCAGTTCTTC	CASSPLDPYNEQFF
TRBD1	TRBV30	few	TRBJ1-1	TGTGCCTGGAGTTCCAAACCGGGACAGATGAACACTGAAGCTTTCTTT	CAWSSKPGQMNTEAFF
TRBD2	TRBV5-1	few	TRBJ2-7	TGCGCCAGCAGCTTGACAGCGGGAGGGGGCTACGAGCAGTACTTC	CASSLTAGGGYEQYF
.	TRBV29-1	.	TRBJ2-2	TGCAGCGCTCCCGGACAGACCGGGGAGCTGTTTTTT	CSAPGQTGELFF
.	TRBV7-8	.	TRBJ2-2	TGTGCCAGCAGCTTAGCGTTGAGCGCGCTGGGCACCGGGGAGCTGTTTTTT	CASSLALSALGTGELFF
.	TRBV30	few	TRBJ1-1	TGTGCCTGGAAAGGTCAGCCCCGGACTGAAGCTTTCTTT	CAWKGQPRTEAFF
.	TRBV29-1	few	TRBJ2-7	TGCAGCGTTGAAGATGACAATAAATCGAGCGAGCAGTACTTC	CSVEDDNKSSEQYF
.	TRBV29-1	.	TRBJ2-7	TGCAGCGTTGTTCGCCAGGGCGCCTACGAGCAGTACTTC	CSVVRQGAYEQYF
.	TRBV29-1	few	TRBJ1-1	TGCAGCGTTGACAGGGCAGCTTTCTTT	CSVDRAAFF
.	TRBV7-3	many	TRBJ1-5	TGTGCCAGCAGCGATCAGCCCCAGCATTTT	CASSDQPQHF
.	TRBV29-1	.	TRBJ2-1	TGCAGCGTTGAAGGGGTGGGAGGTGAGCAGTTCTTC	CSVEGVGGEQFF
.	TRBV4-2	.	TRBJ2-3	TGTGCCAGCAGCCAAGAACGGTCGACTATCCTCACAGATACGCAGTATTTT	CASSQERSTILTDTQYF
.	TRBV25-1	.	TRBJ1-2	TGTGCCAGCAGTGAAGCAGGGGTCAATGGCTACACCTTC	CASSEAGVNGYTF
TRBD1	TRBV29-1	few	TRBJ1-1	TGCAGCGTAGACAACAGGGGAGCCAACACTGAAGCTTTCTTT	CSVDNRGANTEAFF
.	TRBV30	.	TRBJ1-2	TGTGCCTGGAGTGTTGTGTTAGCCGGGAACTATGGCTACACCTTC	CAWSVVLAGNYGYTF
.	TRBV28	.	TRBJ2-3	TGTGCCAGCAGTTTAACGTTCACAGATACGCAGTATTTT	CASSLTFTDTQYF
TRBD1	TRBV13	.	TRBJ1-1	TGTGCCAGCAGCTCCCAGGGACAGGGGGATTCCAAAGCTTTCTTT	CASSSQGQGDSKAFF
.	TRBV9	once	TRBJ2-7	TGTGCCAGCAGCGCTTCGGGGGGCCAAGGATACGAGCAGTACTTC	CASSASGGQGYEQYF
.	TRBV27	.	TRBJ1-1	TGTGCCAGCTCCACCGGGAACACTGAAGCTTTCTTT	CASSTGNTEAFF
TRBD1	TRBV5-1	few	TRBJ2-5	TGCGCCAGCAGCCTGGACAGGGGGCGTTTGTCAGAGACCCAGTACTTC	CASSLDRGRLSETQYF
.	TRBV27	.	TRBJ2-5	TGTGCCAGCAGTTTATTGGCGGGACTGTACCAAGAGACCCAGTACTTC	CASSLLAGLYQETQYF